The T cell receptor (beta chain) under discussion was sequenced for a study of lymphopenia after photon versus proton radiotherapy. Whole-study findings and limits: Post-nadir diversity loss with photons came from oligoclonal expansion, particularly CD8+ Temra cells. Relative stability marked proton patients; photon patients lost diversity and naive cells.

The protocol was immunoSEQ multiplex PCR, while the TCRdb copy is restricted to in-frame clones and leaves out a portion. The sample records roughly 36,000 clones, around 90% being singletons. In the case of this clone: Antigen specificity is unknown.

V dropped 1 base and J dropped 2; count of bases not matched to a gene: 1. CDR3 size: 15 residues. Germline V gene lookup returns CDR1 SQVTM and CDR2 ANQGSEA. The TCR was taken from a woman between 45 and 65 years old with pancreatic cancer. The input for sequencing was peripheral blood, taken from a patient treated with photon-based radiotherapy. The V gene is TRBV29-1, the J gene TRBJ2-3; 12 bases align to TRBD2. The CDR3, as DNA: TGCAGCGTTGAAGGGACTAGCGGGATCACAGATACGCAGTATTTT. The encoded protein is CSVEGTSGITDTQYF.